These T cell receptor beta chains were read from a single sample in a study of blood T cell repertoires in COVID-19. Sequencing was performed with immunoSEQ multiplex PCR; in TCRdb, only in-frame clones are kept and a portion is missing. The sample has 150,000 to 200,000 clones, more than 60% seen once. Sequences were obtained from peripheral blood. These receptor sequences come from a man in his 60s with acute or convalescent COVID-19. The CDR3 runs from the conserved cysteine through the conserved F or W. D genes are given only for firm matches. Some rows mark clone size as missing; the rest say once, few, many or name a class of expanded clone.

d_call,clone_size,j_call,v_call,cdr3_nt,cdr3_aa
NA,NA,TRBJ1-1,TRBV5-1,TGCGCCAGCAGCCCTAGTAGCGGACACCGGGGCACTGAAGCTTTCTTT,CASSPSSGHRGTEAFF
TRBD2,NA,TRBJ2-5,TRBV6-5,TGTGCCAGCAGTTACTCAGCGGGGGGGCCAGAGACCCAGTACTTC,CASSYSAGGPETQYF
NA,NA,TRBJ1-2,TRBV24-1,TGTGCCACCAGTGAGCAGGGATTCAGTGGCTACACCTTC,CATSEQGFSGYTF
NA,NA,TRBJ1-3,TRBV6-5,TGTGCCAGCAGTTGGAGGGGCCCCCACTCTGGAAACACCATATATTTT,CASSWRGPHSGNTIYF
TRBD2,NA,TRBJ2-1,TRBV11-3,TGTGCCAGCAGCTTAGATTTCGCTAGCGGGGGTGGGAATGAGCAGTTCTTC,CASSLDFASGGGNEQFF
TRBD1,NA,TRBJ2-2,TRBV7-9,TGTGCCAGCAGCCCGAGAACAAGGACAGGAAAGAACACCGGGGAGCTGTTTTTT,CASSPRTRTGKNTGELFF
TRBD1,NA,TRBJ2-2,TRBV5-6,TGTGCCAGCAGCGGCCCGGGACAGCCGAACACCGGGGAGCTGTTTTTT,CASSGPGQPNTGELFF
NA,NA,TRBJ1-5,TRBV6-2/TRBV6-3,TGTGCCAGCAGTTACACGAGGAAGCGCAATCAGCCCCAGCATTTT,CASSYTRKRNQPQHF
NA,NA,TRBJ2-7,TRBV30,TGTGCCGCCGACGGGGGTGTTAACGAGCAGTACTTC,CAADGGVNEQYF
TRBD1,NA,TRBJ2-7,TRBV5-1,TGCGCCAGCAGCTTGACAGGGGCCACCTACGAGCAGTACTTC,CASSLTGATYEQYF
TRBD1,NA,TRBJ1-3,TRBV6-6,TGTGCCAGCAGTTATAGACCACAGGGGGCGGGAAACACCATATATTTT,CASSYRPQGAGNTIYF
NA,few,TRBJ2-7,TRBV10-1,TGCGCCAGCAGTGAGGAACGGGGTCGGAAATACTTC,CASSEERGRKYF
TRBD1,NA,TRBJ1-5,TRBV19,TGTGCCAGTAGTATTTCAGGACAGGACGAGGGTCAGCCCCAGCATTTT,CASSISGQDEGQPQHF
TRBD1,few,TRBJ1-2,TRBV30,TGTGCCGCGGGACAGTATGGCTACACCTTC,CAAGQYGYTF
TRBD1,NA,TRBJ1-6,TRBV6-2/TRBV6-3,TGTGCCAGCAGTTACAGGACAGGGGCCATTTCACCCCTCCACTTT,CASSYRTGAISPLHF
NA,NA,TRBJ2-5,TRBV28,TGTGCCAGCAGTTTTGGAGGGGCCCAAGAGACCCAGTACTTC,CASSFGGAQETQYF
TRBD1,NA,TRBJ1-2,TRBV9,TGTGCCAGCAGCGCAATGGGACAGCTTAACTATGGCTACACCTTC,CASSAMGQLNYGYTF
NA,NA,TRBJ1-2,TRBV4-1,TGCGCCAGCAGCCAAGATCGCAGGGGCGTAGGTGGCTACACCTTC,CASSQDRRGVGGYTF
NA,NA,TRBJ1-5,TRBV3-1/TRBV3-2,TGTGCCAGCAGCCAAGGAGAGGATGGTCAGCCCCAGCATTTT,CASSQGEDGQPQHF
TRBD1,NA,TRBJ1-4,TRBV7-6,TGTGCCAGCAGCTTAGCGCGGACAGGGGGAGAAAAACTGTTTTTT,CASSLARTGGEKLFF
NA,NA,TRBJ2-3,TRBV24-1,TGTGCCACCAGCCAAACAGATACGCAGTATTTT,CATSQTDTQYF
NA,few,TRBJ1-1,TRBV19,TGTGCCAGTAGTATGTGGACACAGAACACTGAAGCTTTCTTT,CASSMWTQNTEAFF
TRBD1,NA,TRBJ1-2,TRBV12-3/TRBV12-4,TGTGCCAGTTCCACAGGGGAGTATGGCTACACCTTC,CASSTGEYGYTF
TRBD1,NA,TRBJ2-1,TRBV18,TGTGCCAGCTCACCTTTCAGACAGGGGGCATCCTACAATGAGCAGTTCTTC,CASSPFRQGASYNEQFF
NA,NA,TRBJ1-2,TRBV2,TGTGCCAGCAGTGGACAGGCTAACTATGGCTACACCTTC,CASSGQANYGYTF